These T cell receptor beta chains were read from a single sample in a study of T cell responses to AZD1222 COVID-19 vaccine. Sequenced by immunoSEQ multiplex PCR; TCRdb stores in-frame clones only, minus some. The profile shows around 80,000 clones, around 85% of them singletons. Material: peripheral blood, obtained 28 days after the second AZD1222 dose. The receptors were gathered from an adult who received the AZD1222 COVID-19 vaccine. CDR3s leave out the opening cysteine and the closing phenylalanine or tryptophan. Some rows have no size entry. The others give once, few or many, or a class for an expanded clone.

j_call v_call clone_size cdr3_aa
TRBJ1-5 TRBV6-5 NA ASSYKEGQPQH
TRBJ2-3 TRBV5-6 NA ASGDGYTDTQY
TRBJ2-7 TRBV30 NA ACSGAGGPVSQY
TRBJ2-7 TRBV28 NA ASNGFAGRGNYEQY
TRBJ1-3 TRBV18 NA ASSRGRGSGNTIY
TRBJ1-1 TRBV2 few ASSELGGVEAF
TRBJ1-4 TRBV30 NA AWSVPGQGLEKLF
TRBJ2-1 TRBV4-1 NA ASSQELEDGYNEQF
TRBJ2-7 TRBV4-2 few ASSQGGLAGTYEQY
TRBJ2-3 TRBV18 NA ASSPISGREVIPDTQY
TRBJ2-4 TRBV6-5 NA ASKQGLNIQY
TRBJ1-4 TRBV3-1/TRBV3-2 NA ASSQTRPGRNEKLF
TRBJ2-2 TRBV27 NA ASSLRTSGGAGELF
TRBJ1-6 TRBV27 NA ASSYQQRGQVGHNSPLH
TRBJ1-2 TRBV24-1 NA ATSDFYGYT
TRBJ1-3 TRBV6-5 NA ASSPTGRRNTIY
TRBJ1-2 TRBV7-2 NA ASTAIGTEGRYGYT
TRBJ1-5 TRBV7-4 NA ASSLIDRAGQPQH
TRBJ1-5 TRBV6-4 once ASSDVYGSQH
TRBJ2-7 TRBV28 NA ASRTGGGYEQY
TRBJ2-3 TRBV5-1 NA ASRQGSTDTQY
TRBJ1-5 TRBV24-1 NA ATSDTGSQPQH
TRBJ2-1 TRBV5-6 NA ASSWLLFDEQF
TRBJ2-3 TRBV6-5 NA ASTVFIGDDTQY
TRBJ1-1 TRBV5-1 NA ASSFKQGTEAF
TRBJ2-7 TRBV11-2 NA ASSLAPGWYEQY
TRBJ2-3 TRBV24-1 NA ATSAASVVDTQY
TRBJ1-1 TRBV6-5 NA ASSSRLYTEAF
TRBJ2-2 TRBV19 NA ASSIAGNTGELF
TRBJ1-1 TRBV6-5 NA ASRRGTGGTLAF
TRBJ1-6 TRBV15 NA ATTIHFDSPLH
TRBJ1-6 TRBV20-1 NA SASTGGRTISPLH
TRBJ2-3 TRBV24-1 few ATSPQTDTQY
TRBJ2-7 TRBV5-4 NA ASSPRTGPPGEQY
TRBJ1-3 TRBV3-1/TRBV3-2 medium-sized ASSRDRVAGNTIY
TRBJ1-2 TRBV5-6 NA ASSPTSTGGYGYT
TRBJ1-6 TRBV4-1 NA ASSQGFRGGLNSPLH
TRBJ1-1 TRBV9 NA ASSVGGTGGRTEAF
TRBJ2-7 TRBV5-4 NA ASSLAPPKIRGGWSYEQY
TRBJ2-7 TRBV30 NA AWSVRTRDSLQY
TRBJ2-7 TRBV25-1 NA ASSESVAGVNEQY
TRBJ2-3 TRBV12-3/TRBV12-4 NA ASSLGTRSTQY
TRBJ2-1 TRBV19 NA ASSPSGGSYNEQF
TRBJ1-1 TRBV7-9 NA ASSLLSGGNTEAF
TRBJ2-3 TRBV10-3 NA ATGAGGRTDTQY
TRBJ1-2 TRBV11-2 NA ASSLEGASLSYGYT
TRBJ2-2 TRBV9 NA ASSLHYYTGELF
TRBJ2-7 TRBV18 NA ASSPPWGISYEQY
TRBJ2-2 TRBV6-4 NA ASKKGDGELF
TRBJ2-3 TRBV11-2 once ASSSTLRDRGDTQY
TRBJ2-5 TRBV2 once ASKRVRETQY
TRBJ1-2 TRBV7-9 NA ASSGPGGYGYT
TRBJ2-2 TRBV7-9 NA ASSLEASSNTGELF